The 15 T cell receptor beta chains presented below share a single source sample, sequenced in a study of naive and memory T cell subsets. A UMI-containing oligonucleotide was joined by 3' ligation to the TCR cDNA template. Ligated cDNA underwent four rounds of PCR with nested alpha and beta constant region primers and SP2. TCRdb reanalysed the 5' RACE reads using MiXCR and keeps one entry per CDR3 protein. The table lists 57,000 or so distinct CDR3 sequences, roughly 7% of them singletons. These receptors all come from a male donor in good health.

J is TRBJ2-3 and V is TRBV7-8; a weak D match, TRBD2 (6 bases). This CDR3 comprises 15 residues. V dropped 5 bases and J dropped 1 base, with 13 bases sitting between them. The germline V gene has CDR1 SGHVS and CDR2 FQNEAQ. CDR3 nucleotides: TGTGCCAGCAGCACCCCTACGGGGGGCACAGATACGCAGTATTTT. Its protein product is CASSTPTGGTDTQYF.

This clonotype was detected only a few times. The V call is TRBV12-3 or TRBV12-4, the J call TRBJ2-5, with unresolved D. CDR3 length equals 13 residues. The V end lost 6 bases, the J end lost 3 bases, and 11 bases lay between the germline ends. CDR3 in DNA: TGTGCCAGCAGCTCTAGGGTGAAAGAGACCCAGTACTTC. It specifies CASSSRVKETQYF.

This clonotype was seen a handful of times. This rearrangement joins TRBV6-5 to TRBJ2-1, with TRBD2 matching 8 bases. V was clipped by 2 bases and J by 7 bases; unmatched bases: 7. Germline CDR1 reads MNHEY; CDR2 reads SVGAGI. This CDR3 is built from 15 residues. The CDR3 region has the DNA TGTGCCAGCAGTTACGTGGGACTAGGGCGGAATGAGCAGTTCTTC. Translated: CASSYVGLGRNEQFF.

This clonotype came up a few times. This sequence joins TRBV19 and TRBJ2-7; TRBD2 is a possible D gene (6 bases). CDR1 and CDR2 from the germline V gene are LNHDA and SQIVND (reference sequence). The CDR3 totals 14 residues. The V and J ends lost 5 bases and 6 bases respectively, with 17 bases between them. The CDR3 DNA reads TGTGCCAGTAGTGGTTCGGGACTTCTCTCCGAGCAGTACTTC. Translating gives CASSGSGLLSEQYF.

This clonotype was detected only a few times. The V gene is TRBV5-1, the J gene TRBJ1-5; 7 nucleotides line up with TRBD1. The CDR3 consists of 15 residues. The trim removed 3 bases at V and 4 bases at J, leaving 7 bases unmatched. Germline loops: CDR1 SGHRS, CDR2 YFSETQ. CDR3: CASSSEGTANQPQHF. The CDR3 DNA reads as TGCGCCAGCAGCTCCGAGGGGACAGCTAATCAGCCCCAGCATTTT. Using reference TRBV5-1 and TRBJ1-5 for the parts outside the CDR3, the full variable domain is KAGVTQTPRYLIKTRGQQVTLSCSPISGHRSVSWYQQTPGQGLQFLFEYFSETQRNKGNFPGRFSGRQFSNSRSEMNVSTLELGDSALYLCASSSEGTANQPQHFGDGTRLSIL.

This clonotype was detected a few times. This chain links TRBV6-1 with TRBJ1-3; D unclear. The V gene lost 8 bases and the J gene lost 7 bases, with 18 bases spanning the gap. Looked up from germline, CDR1 is MNHNS and CDR2 is SASEGT. This CDR3 has 14 residues. The CDR3, as DNA: TGTGCCAGCTCGTCTGGGGAGCTTTGGAACACCATATATTTT. Amino acids: CASSSGELWNTIYF.

The chain couples TRBV18 to TRBJ2-7, with 9 bases lining up with TRBD1. The junction had 12 bases not matched to a gene; V was cut back by 6 bases and J by 6 bases. This CDR3 comprises 15 residues. Germline values: CDR1 KGHSH, CDR2 LQKENI. CDR3 nucleotides: TGTGCCAGCTCCCCAGGGGGACAGGGTGGTGTCGAGCAGTACTTC. Encoded protein: CASSPGGQGGVEQYF.

Many counts were recorded for this clonotype. The genes are TRBV6-2 or TRBV6-3 and TRBJ2-7; D possibly uses TRBD1 or TRBD2 (5 bases each). Germline V gene sequence: CDR1 MNHEY, CDR2 SVGEGT. The CDR3 sequence is 12 residues long. With 6 bases removed from V and 2 bases from J, the gap between germline ends came to 8 bases. The CDR3 reads CASSGAAYEQYF. DNA of the CDR3: TGTGCCAGCAGCGGGGCGGCCTACGAGCAGTACTTC.

J is TRBJ2-3 and V is TRBV29-1, with 7 bases aligning to TRBD2. The V segment lost 7 bases and the J segment 0 bases; nucleotides outside the gene matches: 10. Germline CDR1 and CDR2: SQVTM and ANQGSEA. The CDR3 spans 15 residues. Written as DNA, the CDR3 is TGCAGCGCCTTGCGGGGGACTTTTAGCACAGATACGCAGTATTTT. This translates into CSALRGTFSTDTQYF.

V gene TRBV14 combines with J gene TRBJ2-5; 7 bases map to TRBD1. The trim removed 6 bases at V and 3 bases at J, leaving 7 bases unmatched. The germline gives CDR1 SGHDN, CDR2 FVKESK. The CDR3 contains 14 residues. The CDR3 loop reads CASSHTGVEETQYF. CDR3 bases: TGTGCCAGCAGTCATACAGGGGTGGAAGAGACCCAGTACTTC.

As concerns this clonotype: Being one base from a much bigger clone, this may be a read error. The chain couples TRBV7-9 to TRBJ2-7; the D gene is possibly TRBD2 (6 bases). Germline V gene lookup returns CDR1 SEHNR and CDR2 FQNEAQ (reference sequence). The CDR3 covers 13 residues. DNA of the CDR3: TGTACCAGCAGCTTACTGGGCGGGAACGAGCAGTACTTC. It codes for CTSSLLGGNEQYF.

This clonotype was seen many times. The chain carries TRBV27 and TRBJ2-1, with unresolved D. Germline-derived CDR1 and CDR2 are MNHEY and SMNVEV (reference sequence). The V end lost 3 bases, the J end lost 0 bases, and 6 bases lay between the germline ends. The CDR3 has 14 amino acids. The CDR3 DNA reads TGTGCCAGCAGTTTCGCTAGCTCCTACAATGAGCAGTTCTTC. Translation: CASSFASSYNEQFF.

There are many counts of this clonotype. This chain connects TRBV6-1 to TRBJ2-6, with 8 nucleotides matching TRBD1. The CDR3 totals 15 residues. From germline, CDR1 is MNHNS and CDR2 SASEGT. The junction had 5 bases not matched to a gene; V was cut back by 10 bases and J by 0 bases. This CDR3 is CATGQGDSGANVLTF. DNA of the CDR3: TGTGCCACCGGACAGGGCGACTCTGGGGCCAACGTCCTGACTTTC.

Only a few counts were recorded for this clonotype. This rearrangement joins TRBV4-1 to TRBJ2-7; TRBD2 matches 9 bases. The CDR3 loop spans 16 amino acids. Germline lookup yields CDR1 MGHRA and CDR2 YSYEKL. V lost 1 base to trimming and J lost 3 bases; unmatched junction nucleotides: 7. The CDR3 protein is CASSQAETSGNYEQYF. CDR3 in DNA: TGCGCCAGCAGCCAAGCGGAGACTAGCGGAAACTACGAGCAGTACTTC.

Only a few counts were recorded for this clonotype. This chain joins TRBV5-5 and TRBJ1-1; a weak D match, TRBD1 (5 bases). The CDR3 sequence is 12 residues long. Germline V gene data show CDR1 as SGHKS and CDR2 as YYEKEE (reference sequence). Trimming shortened V by 4 bases and J by 11 bases, and 15 bases separated the two germline ends. This CDR3 is CASSPARDHAFF. The CDR3 nucleotides read TGTGCCAGCAGCCCGGCCAGGGACCATGCTTTCTTT.